This record covers a single T cell receptor beta chain. What it binds is not known. TCRdb's copy holds only in-frame clones and misses some; the assay was immunoSEQ multiplex PCR. The data contain approximately 83,000 clones, 85% to 95% of them singletons. These data come from a study of T cell responses to AZD1222 COVID-19 vaccine. Study results and caveats: Within unmutated variant regions lay the reported targets of nearly half of spike-specific TCRs. Baseline serology detected seropositivity in only six AZD1222 recipients. There were repertoire samples only from the period after the peak T cell response.

The input for sequencing was peripheral blood, taken on day 0 of MenACWY control vaccination. The sequence was collected from an adult in good health.

The CDR3 nucleotides read TGCGCCAGCCGCTCGGGGAGCGAGCAGTACTTC. Its translation is CASRSGSEQYF. J is TRBJ2-7 and V is TRBV10-2; a weak D match, TRBD2 (5 bases). This CDR3 contains 11 residues. Germline CDR1 and CDR2: WSHSY and SAAADI. Trimming removed 8 bases at V and 6 bases at J, with 11 bases between.